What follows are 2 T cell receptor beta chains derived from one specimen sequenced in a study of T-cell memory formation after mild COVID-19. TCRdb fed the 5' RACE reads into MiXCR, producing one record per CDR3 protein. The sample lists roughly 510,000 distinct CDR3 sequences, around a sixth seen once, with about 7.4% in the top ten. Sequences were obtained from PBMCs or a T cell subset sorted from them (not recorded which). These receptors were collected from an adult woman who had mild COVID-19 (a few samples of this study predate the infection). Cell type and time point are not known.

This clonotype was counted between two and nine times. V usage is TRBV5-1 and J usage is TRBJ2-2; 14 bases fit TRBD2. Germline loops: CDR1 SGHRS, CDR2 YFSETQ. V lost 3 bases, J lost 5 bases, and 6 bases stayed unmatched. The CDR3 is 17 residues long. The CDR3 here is CASSSGLAGGGTGELFF. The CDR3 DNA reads TGCGCCAGCAGCTCCGGACTAGCGGGAGGTGGTACCGGGGAGCTGTTTTTT.

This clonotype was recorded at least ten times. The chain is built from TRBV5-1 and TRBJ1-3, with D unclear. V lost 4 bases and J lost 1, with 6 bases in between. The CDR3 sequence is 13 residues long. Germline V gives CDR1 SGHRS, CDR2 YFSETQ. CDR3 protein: CASSLQSGNTIYF. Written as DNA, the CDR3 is TGCGCCAGCAGCCTGCAGTCTGGAAACACCATATATTTT. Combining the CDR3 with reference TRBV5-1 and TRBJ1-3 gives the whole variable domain KAGVTQTPRYLIKTRGQQVTLSCSPISGHRSVSWYQQTPGQGLQFLFEYFSETQRNKGNFPGRFSGRQFSNSRSEMNVSTLELGDSALYLCASSLQSGNTIYFGEGSWLTVV.